The clone carrying this T cell receptor (beta chain) was found a few times. Sorting with CD45RO/CCR7/CD25/CD127/CD95/CD27 yielded naive, central memory, regulatory and stem-like memory CD4+ cells. Losses at the gene ends were 5 bases for V and 4 bases for J; bases not matched to a gene: 6. CDR1 is SGHTA and CDR2 is FQGTGA in the germline V gene. The CDR3 is 16 amino acids. All of the isolated RNA was reverse transcribed, so expressed TCRB transcripts were sequenced. Libraries were prepared by immunoSEQ multiplex PCR; TCRdb keeps only in-frame clonotypes and omits some of them. Here the sample spans 120,000 to 150,000 clones, about 50% being singletons. The data were obtained in a study of beta chain features in type 1 diabetes.

The sequencing sample was made of Tregs from blood. The origin of this receptor is a man younger than 35 in good health. The V and J genes are TRBV7-3 and TRBJ2-1, with 12 positions matching TRBD2. CDR3 in DNA: TGTGCCAGCAGCCCCAGGACTAGCGGGGTATACAATGAGCAGTTCTTC. This gives the protein CASSPRTSGVYNEQFF.